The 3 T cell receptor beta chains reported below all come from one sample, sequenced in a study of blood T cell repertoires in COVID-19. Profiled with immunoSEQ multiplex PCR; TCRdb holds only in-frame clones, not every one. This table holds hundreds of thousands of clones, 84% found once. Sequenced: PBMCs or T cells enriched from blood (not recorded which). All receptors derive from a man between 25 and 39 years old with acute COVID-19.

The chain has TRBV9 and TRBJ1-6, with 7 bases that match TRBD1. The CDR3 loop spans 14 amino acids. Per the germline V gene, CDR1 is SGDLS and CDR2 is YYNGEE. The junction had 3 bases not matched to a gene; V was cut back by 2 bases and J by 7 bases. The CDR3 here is CASSVTGNNSPLHF. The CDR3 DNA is TGTGCCAGCAGCGTGACAGGGAACAATTCACCCCTCCACTTT.

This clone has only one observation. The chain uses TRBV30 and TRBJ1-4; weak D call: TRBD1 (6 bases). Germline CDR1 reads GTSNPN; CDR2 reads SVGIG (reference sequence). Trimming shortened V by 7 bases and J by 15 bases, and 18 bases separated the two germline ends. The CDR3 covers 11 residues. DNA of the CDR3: TGTGCCTTTGACAGGCCAAATAGGTTGTTTTTT. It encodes CAFDRPNRLFF. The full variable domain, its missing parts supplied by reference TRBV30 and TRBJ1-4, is SQTIHQWPATLVQPVGSPLSLECTVEGTSNPNLYWYRQAAGRGLQLLFYSVGIGQISSEVPQNLSASRPQDRQFILSSKKLLLSDSGFYLCAFDRPNRLFFGSGTQLSVL.

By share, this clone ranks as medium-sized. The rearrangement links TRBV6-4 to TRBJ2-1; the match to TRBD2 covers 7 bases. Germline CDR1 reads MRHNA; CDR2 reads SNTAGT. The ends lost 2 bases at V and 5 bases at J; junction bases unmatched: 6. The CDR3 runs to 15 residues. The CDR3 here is CASSDQAGTNNEQFF. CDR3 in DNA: TGTGCCAGCAGTGACCAAGCAGGGACTAACAATGAGCAGTTCTTC.